A single sample is the source of the 10 T cell receptor beta chains below, sequenced in a study of blood T cell repertoires in COVID-19. The data were produced by immunoSEQ multiplex PCR, yet TCRdb's version contains in-frame clones alone and is incomplete. The sample consists of approximately 44,000 clones, approximately 90% of them appearing once. The sequenced material came from peripheral blood. These receptors all come from a man aged 60-69 years with acute or convalescent COVID-19.

This sequence joins TRBV7-9 and TRBJ1-3; no reliable D call. The CDR3 is 15 residues long. Germline V gene sequence: CDR1 SEHNR, CDR2 FQNEAQ (reference sequence). The V end lost 4 bases, the J end lost 0 bases, and 10 bases lay between the germline ends. CDR3 coding DNA: TGTGCCAGCAGCTCCGGGGATTCCTCTGGAAACACCATATATTTT. It translates to CASSSGDSSGNTIYF.

This clone was detected only once. V and J are TRBV15 and TRBJ1-6; D gene uncertain. CDR1 is LNHNV and CDR2 is YYDKDF in the germline V gene (reference sequence). This CDR3 region has 13 residues. V was clipped by 3 bases and J by 8 bases, with 8 bases between them. CDR3 protein: CATSRLEDSPLHF. Here the CDR3 DNA reads TGTGCCACCAGCAGGCTAGAGGATTCACCCCTCCACTTT.

V is TRBV27 and J is TRBJ2-2; D is perhaps TRBD1 (6 bases). Per the germline V gene, CDR1 is MNHEY and CDR2 is SMNVEV (reference sequence). The V end lost 5 bases, the J end lost 4 bases, and 17 bases lay between the germline ends. This CDR3 spans 16 amino acids. CDR3 coding DNA: TGTGCCAGCAGTCGTACAGGGTTCGGGGTCACCGGGGAGCTGTTTTTT. Residues: CASSRTGFGVTGELFF.

This sequence joins TRBV5-1 and TRBJ1-4, with D perhaps TRBD1 (6 bases). The CDR3 consists of 14 residues. Germline assignment: CDR1 SGHRS and CDR2 YFSETQ. Trimming removed 2 bases from V and 8 bases from J, with 13 bases in between. Here the CDR3 reads CASSFWGGKEKLFF. The CDR3 bases are TGCGCCAGCAGCTTCTGGGGGGGCAAGGAAAAACTGTTTTTT.

V usage is TRBV3-1 (or the pseudogene TRBV3-2) and J usage is TRBJ1-6; maybe TRBD1 (6 bases). The V end was cut by 2 bases, the J end by 14 bases, with 10 bases between. Per germline, CDR1 LGHDT and CDR2 YNNKEL (reference sequence). The CDR3 loop spans 12 amino acids. The DNA of the CDR3 is TGTGCCAGCAGCCAAACGGACAGATCCCTCCACTTT. Its translation is CASSQTDRSLHF.

This chain joins TRBV18 and TRBJ1-5; D is uncertain. Germline-derived CDR1 and CDR2 are KGHSH and LQKENI. The CDR3 has 14 amino acids. V gave up 6 bases and J gave up 4 bases, with 13 bases separating them. CDR3 region: CASSSGEGNQPQHF. The CDR3 DNA follows: TGTGCCAGCTCCTCGGGTGAGGGAAATCAGCCCCAGCATTTT.

The DNA of the CDR3 is TGCGCCAGCAGCGACACCGGGACTAGCCAAGAGACCCAGTACTTC. Residues: CASSDTGTSQETQYF. The chain employs TRBV10-2 and TRBJ2-5; 8 nucleotides line up with TRBD2. CDR3 size: 15 residues. Germline loops: CDR1 WSHSY, CDR2 SAAADI. With 6 bases clipped from V and 1 base from J, the junction kept 7 bases outside the gene matches.

The chain combines TRBV9 with TRBJ2-5; a weak D match, TRBD2 (6 bases). The CDR3 sequence is 15 residues long. In germline, CDR1 is SGDLS, CDR2 YYNGEE. Trimming took 0 bases from V and 3 from J, leaving 12 bases between them. DNA for the CDR3: TGTGCCAGCAGCGTAGCCACGGGGGAGAAAGAGACCCAGTACTTC. It is translated as CASSVATGEKETQYF.

V usage is TRBV5-4 and J usage is TRBJ1-1; 7 nucleotides agree with TRBD1. Trimming took 4 bases from V and 1 from J; bases not matched to a gene: 7. This CDR3 contains 15 residues. Germline-derived CDR1 and CDR2 are SGHNT and YYREEE (reference sequence). CDR3 nucleotides: TGTGCCAGCAGCCCCTGGGGGACAGCGAACACTGAAGCTTTCTTT. Protein: CASSPWGTANTEAFF. Combining the CDR3 with reference TRBV5-4 and TRBJ1-1 gives the whole variable domain ETGVTQSPTHLIKTRGQQVTLRCSSQSGHNTVSWYQQALGQGPQFIFQYYREEENGRGNFPPRFSGLQFPNYSSELNVNALELDDSALYLCASSPWGTANTEAFFGQGTRLTVV.

The rearrangement joins TRBV9 to TRBJ1-4; D perhaps matches TRBD1 (5 bases). The ends were cut back, 2 bases at V and 5 bases at J, with 22 bases in the middle. Per germline, CDR1 SGDLS and CDR2 YYNGEE. The CDR3 has 18 amino acids. The CDR3 loop is CASSVSSGGGGQNEKLFF. The CDR3 DNA reads as TGTGCCAGCAGCGTGAGCTCTGGGGGGGGAGGACAAAATGAAAAACTGTTTTTT.